This TCR beta chain was found in a study of cytomegalovirus exposure and HLA in healthy donors. Study-level findings and limits: Confirmation was obtained in vitro that a few CMV-associated chains are specific for CMV antigens. The tendency of first-cohort TCR clusters to co-occur in the roughly 110 validation repertoires was identified by a subsequent analysis.

CDR1 and CDR2 from the germline V gene are LGHNT and FRNRAP. V lost 0 bases and J 9 bases, leaving 9 bases between the germline ends. This CDR3 has 13 amino acids. For this clone: Its antigen remains unidentified.

The repertoire was sequenced with immunoSEQ multiplex PCR; TCRdb's copy has only in-frame clones and lacks some. The table lists about 150,000 clones, over 80% of them singletons. This chain joins TRBV12-5 and TRBJ2-1; D not certain. Sequencing was done on a sample of PBMCs. This clonotype was obtained from a man aged 18-30 years in good health and CMV-seropositive. DNA for the CDR3: TGTGCTAGTGGTTTGGTAGCAGGTGGTGAGCAGTTCTTC. Translation: CASGLVAGGEQFF.